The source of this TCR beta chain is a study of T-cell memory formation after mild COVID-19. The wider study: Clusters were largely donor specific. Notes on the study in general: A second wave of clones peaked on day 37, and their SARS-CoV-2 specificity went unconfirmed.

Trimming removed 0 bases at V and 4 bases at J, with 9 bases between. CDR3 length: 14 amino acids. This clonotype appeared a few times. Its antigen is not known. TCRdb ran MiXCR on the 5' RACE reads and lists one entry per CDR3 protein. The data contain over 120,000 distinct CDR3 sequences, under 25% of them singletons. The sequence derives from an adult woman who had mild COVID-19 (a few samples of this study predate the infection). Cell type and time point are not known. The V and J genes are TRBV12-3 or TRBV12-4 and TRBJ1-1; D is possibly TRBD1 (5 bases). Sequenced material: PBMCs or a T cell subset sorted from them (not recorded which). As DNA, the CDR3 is TGTGCCAGCAGTTTAGCGGGAGGGGCCACTGAAGCTTTCTTT. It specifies CASSLAGGATEAFF.